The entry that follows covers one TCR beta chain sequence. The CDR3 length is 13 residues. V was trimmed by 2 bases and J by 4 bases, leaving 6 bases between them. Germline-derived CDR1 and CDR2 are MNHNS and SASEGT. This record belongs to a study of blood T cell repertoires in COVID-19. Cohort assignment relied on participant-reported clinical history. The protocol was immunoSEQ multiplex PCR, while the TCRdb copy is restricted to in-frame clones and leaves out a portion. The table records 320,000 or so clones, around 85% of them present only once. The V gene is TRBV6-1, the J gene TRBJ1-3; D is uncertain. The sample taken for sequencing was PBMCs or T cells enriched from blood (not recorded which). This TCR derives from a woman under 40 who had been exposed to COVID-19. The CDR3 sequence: CASSEKTGNTIYF. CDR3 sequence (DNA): TGTGCCAGCAGTGAAAAAACAGGAAACACCATATATTTT.